The 23 T cell receptor beta chains listed next were all sequenced from one sample in a study of monozygotic twins with inflammatory bowel disease. TCRdb re-called the 5' RACE reads and catalogs CDR3 proteins one per entry, DNA excluded. This sample's clone table lists about 420,000 distinct CDR3 sequences. Sequencing input: blood. Source of these receptors: a human donor with ulcerative colitis or Crohn's disease, or a healthy co-twin of an affected twin (not recorded which).

The chain recombines TRBV20-1 with TRBJ1-5; without DNA, the TCRdb call of TRBD1 cannot be checked. Germline V CDR1 and CDR2: DFQATT, SNEGSKA (reference sequence). The CDR3 has 14 residues. This CDR3 is CSARTGMGNQPQHF.

The CDR3 is CSVVLRGANTGELFF. The chain employs TRBV29-1 and TRBJ2-2. From germline, CDR1 is SQVTM and CDR2 ANQGSEA. CDR3 length: 15 residues.

V gene TRBV27 combines with J gene TRBJ2-7; TCRdb's D gene call, TRBD1, goes unchecked for lack of DNA. CDR3 length equals 14 residues. Germline CDR1 reads MNHEY; CDR2 reads SMNVEV (reference sequence). The CDR3 sequence: CASSLTVRAYEQYF.

This chain joins TRBV5-1 and TRBJ2-7; TCRdb returns TRBD1, unconfirmable since there is no DNA. Per the germline V gene, CDR1 is SGHRS and CDR2 is YFSETQ. CDR3 length: 14 residues. CDR3 protein: CASSLDAGTTEQYF.

The chain combines TRBV12-3 or TRBV12-4 with TRBJ1-1; TCRdb lists TRBD1, though no DNA is available to test this call. The CDR3 sequence is 15 residues long. The CDR3 loop reads CASNPPPGRGTEAFF.

V is TRBV5-1 and J is TRBJ2-1. The CDR3 sequence is 16 residues long. The V gene's germline CDR1 is SGHRS and CDR2 YFSETQ. The CDR3 spells CASSLVAGGSYNEQFF. The whole variable domain, filled in from reference TRBV5-1 and TRBJ2-1, reads KAGVTQTPRYLIKTRGQQVTLSCSPISGHRSVSWYQQTPGQGLQFLFEYFSETQRNKGNFPGRFSGRQFSNSRSEMNVSTLELGDSALYLCASSLVAGGSYNEQFFGPGTRLTVL.

V and J are TRBV4-2 and TRBJ1-1; the TCRdb call, TRBD1, lacks DNA for checking. Germline CDR1 is LGHNA and CDR2 is YNFKEQ. This CDR3 is built from 21 residues. The CDR3 reads CASSQSWGVGVISIMNTEAFF.

The chain carries TRBV3-1 and TRBJ2-5. CDR3 length: 14 residues. Germline CDR1 LGHDT, CDR2 YNNKEL (reference sequence). The CDR3 reads CASSQAFEAETQYF.

The chain recombines TRBV6-1 with TRBJ1-4. Germline CDR1 reads MNHNS; CDR2 reads SASEGT. The CDR3 consists of 14 residues. The CDR3 loop is CASSQFGANEKLFF.

This chain joins TRBV12-5 and TRBJ2-2; the D gene TCRdb calls, TRBD1, cannot be checked with no DNA. Germline assignment: CDR1 LGHNT and CDR2 FRNRAP. The CDR3 runs to 13 residues. CDR3: CASGGGLTGELFF.

This rearrangement joins TRBV6-1 to TRBJ2-3. Germline lookup yields CDR1 MNHNS and CDR2 SASEGT. The CDR3 consists of 14 residues. The CDR3 sequence is CASSEEGFTDTQYF.

This chain links TRBV5-1 with TRBJ2-5; TCRdb's D call of TRBD2 is untestable without DNA. The CDR3 contains 18 residues. Germline CDR1 and CDR2: SGHRS and YFSETQ. Here the CDR3 reads CASSLALLAGGLQETQYF. Drawing the rest from reference TRBV5-1 and TRBJ2-5, the complete variable domain is KAGVTQTPRYLIKTRGQQVTLSCSPISGHRSVSWYQQTPGQGLQFLFEYFSETQRNKGNFPGRFSGRQFSNSRSEMNVSTLELGDSALYLCASSLALLAGGLQETQYFGPGTRLLVL.

The chain links TRBV12-3 or TRBV12-4 to TRBJ2-1; without DNA, the TCRdb call of TRBD2 cannot be checked. The length of the CDR3 is 15 residues. CDR3: CASRLGAGGTNEQFF.

The chain employs TRBV6-2 or TRBV6-3 and TRBJ1-1. The CDR3 sequence is 13 residues long. CDR1 and CDR2 from the germline V gene are MNHEY and SVGEGT. CDR3 sequence reads: CASSYYDTFGAFF.

The chain is built from TRBV11-2 and TRBJ2-7; the TRBD1 assignment by TCRdb is unverifiable without DNA. CDR3 length: 15 residues. Germline lookup yields CDR1 SGHAT and CDR2 FQNNGV. CDR3: CASSPGTGGGDEQYF.

The chain recombines TRBV5-1 with TRBJ2-2. The CDR3 length is 15 residues. Germline loops: CDR1 SGHRS, CDR2 YFSETQ. CDR3 sequence reads: CASSLVASNTGELFF.

CDR3 amino acids: CSTDRASNPSGANVLTF. The chain joins TRBV20-1 to TRBJ2-6; there is no DNA to check the TCRdb D call of TRBD1. This CDR3 region has 17 residues. Germline V gene lookup returns CDR1 DFQATT and CDR2 SNEGSKA (reference sequence).

The V and J genes are TRBV7-9 and TRBJ2-7; TCRdb proposes TRBD1, but this gene call is untestable without DNA. This CDR3 is built from 13 residues. CDR1 and CDR2 (germline): SEHNR, FQNEAQ (reference sequence). CDR3 sequence: CASSLLRDYEQYF. Supplemented by reference TRBV7-9 and TRBJ2-7, the full variable domain reads DTGVSQNPRHKITKRGQNVTFRCDPISEHNRLYWYRQTLGQGPEFLTYFQNEAQLEKSRLLSDRFSAERPKGSFSTLEIQRTEQGDSAMYLCASSLLRDYEQYFGPGTRLTVT.

The genes are TRBV7-2 and TRBJ1-5; the D call of TRBD1 rests on TCRdb alone, since no DNA is present to check it. CDR3 length: 14 residues. Per germline, CDR1 SGHTA and CDR2 FQGNSA. CDR3 in amino acids: CASSLTGQNQPQHF.

The CDR3 reads CSAGGTAAWYNEQFF. The gene calls are TRBV20-1 and TRBJ2-1; TCRdb designates TRBD2, a call that cannot be tested without DNA. This CDR3 region has 15 residues. CDR1 is DFQATT and CDR2 is SNEGSKA in the germline V gene (reference sequence).

The V and J genes are TRBV19 and TRBJ2-7. The CDR3 is 15 amino acids. Germline V gene sequence: CDR1 LNHDA, CDR2 SQIVND (reference sequence). The CDR3 loop is CASSSTFGGAYEQYF.

The CDR3 loop is CAWDHPTGNTEAFF. The V and J genes are TRBV30 and TRBJ1-1; absent DNA, TCRdb's TRBD1 call cannot be checked. Looked up from germline, CDR1 is GTSNPN and CDR2 is SVGIG (reference sequence). This CDR3 is 14 amino acids long.

V usage is TRBV7-2 and J usage is TRBJ1-5; TCRdb indicates TRBD1, and absent DNA this call remains unverified. The CDR3 covers 17 residues. Germline V CDR1 and CDR2: SGHTA, FQGNSA. CDR3 protein: CASSYQGGDIAYQPQHF.